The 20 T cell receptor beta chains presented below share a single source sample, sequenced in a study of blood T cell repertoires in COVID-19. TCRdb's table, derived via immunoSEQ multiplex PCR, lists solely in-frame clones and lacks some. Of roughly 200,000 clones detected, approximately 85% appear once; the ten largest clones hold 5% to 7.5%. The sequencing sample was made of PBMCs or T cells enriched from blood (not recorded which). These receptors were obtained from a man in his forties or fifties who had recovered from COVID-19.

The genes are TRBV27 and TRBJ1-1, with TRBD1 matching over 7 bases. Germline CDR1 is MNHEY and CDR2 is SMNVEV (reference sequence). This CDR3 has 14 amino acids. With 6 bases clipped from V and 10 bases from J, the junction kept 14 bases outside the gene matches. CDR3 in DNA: TGTGCCAGCAGCACCCCCGGAGGGGGCCGTGGAGCTTTCTTT. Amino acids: CASSTPGGGRGAFF.

For the CDR3, the DNA is TGTGCCAGCAGCGCCGTGGGGCGGGAGGGTTTCTCCTACGAGCAGTACTTC. Its protein is CASSAVGREGFSYEQYF. The chain links TRBV7-8 to TRBJ2-7, with 9 bases lining up with TRBD2. Germline CDR1 reads SGHVS; CDR2 reads FQNEAQ. The CDR3 length is 17 residues. The junction had 11 bases not matched to a gene; V was cut back by 5 bases and J by 0 bases.

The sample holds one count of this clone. CDR3 residues: CASRGFIAGGYEQYF. The CDR3 DNA reads as TGCGCCAGCAGGGGATTCATAGCGGGAGGGTACGAGCAGTACTTC. The genes are TRBV10-2 and TRBJ2-7, with 11 bases fitting TRBD2. The junction had 8 bases not matched to a gene; V was cut back by 6 bases and J by 4 bases. The CDR3 runs 15 residues. Germline CDR1 and CDR2: WSHSY and SAAADI.

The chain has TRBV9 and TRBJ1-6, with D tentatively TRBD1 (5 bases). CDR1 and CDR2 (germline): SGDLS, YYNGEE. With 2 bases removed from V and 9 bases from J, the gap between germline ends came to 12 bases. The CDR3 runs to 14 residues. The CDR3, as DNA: TGTGCCAGCAGCGTTGCAGGGTCGATTTCACCCCTCCACTTT. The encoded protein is CASSVAGSISPLHF.

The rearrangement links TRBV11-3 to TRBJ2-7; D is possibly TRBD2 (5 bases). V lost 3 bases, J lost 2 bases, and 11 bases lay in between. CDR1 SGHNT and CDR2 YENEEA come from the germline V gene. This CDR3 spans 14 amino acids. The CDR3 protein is CASSLNGIAYEQYF. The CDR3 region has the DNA TGTGCCAGCAGCTTGAACGGGATCGCCTACGAGCAGTACTTC.

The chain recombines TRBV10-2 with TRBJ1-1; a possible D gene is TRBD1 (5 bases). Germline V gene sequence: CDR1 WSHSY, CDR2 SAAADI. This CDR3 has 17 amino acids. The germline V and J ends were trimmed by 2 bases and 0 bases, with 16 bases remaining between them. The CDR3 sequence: CASSEAVGGSLNTEAFF. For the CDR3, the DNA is TGCGCCAGCAGTGAGGCCGTGGGGGGGTCATTGAACACTGAAGCTTTCTTT.

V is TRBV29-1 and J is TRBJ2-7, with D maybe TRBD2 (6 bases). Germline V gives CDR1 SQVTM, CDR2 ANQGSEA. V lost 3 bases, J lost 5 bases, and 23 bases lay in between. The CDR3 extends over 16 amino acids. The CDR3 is CSVDRQTTTGGHEQYF. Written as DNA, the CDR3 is TGCAGCGTTGATCGGCAGACTACGACCGGGGGACACGAGCAGTACTTC.

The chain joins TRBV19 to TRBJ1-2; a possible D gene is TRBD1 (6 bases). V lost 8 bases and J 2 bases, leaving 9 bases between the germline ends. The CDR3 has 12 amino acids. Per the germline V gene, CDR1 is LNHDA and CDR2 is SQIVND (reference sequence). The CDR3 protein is CASEQGNYGYTF. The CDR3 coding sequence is TGTGCCAGTGAACAGGGAAACTATGGCTACACCTTC.

In DNA form, the CDR3 reads TGCGCCAGCAGCCGGGGACAGCGCGATGGCTACACCTTC. Its translation is CASSRGQRDGYTF. The V gene is TRBV5-1, the J gene TRBJ1-2, with TRBD1 matching over 7 bases. CDR3 length: 13 residues. Trimming took 4 bases from V and 6 from J; bases not matched to a gene: 6. Germline V lookup: CDR1 SGHRS, CDR2 YFSETQ.

This CDR3 is CASRARGGGNQPQHF. The CDR3 region has the DNA TGTGCCAGCAGAGCGAGAGGGGGGGGCAATCAGCCCCAGCATTTT. This sequence joins TRBV2 and TRBJ1-5; D perhaps matches TRBD1 (6 bases). Germline CDR1 reads SNHLY; CDR2 reads FYNNEI. CDR3 length equals 15 residues. The V and J ends lost 6 bases and 2 bases respectively, with 14 bases between them.

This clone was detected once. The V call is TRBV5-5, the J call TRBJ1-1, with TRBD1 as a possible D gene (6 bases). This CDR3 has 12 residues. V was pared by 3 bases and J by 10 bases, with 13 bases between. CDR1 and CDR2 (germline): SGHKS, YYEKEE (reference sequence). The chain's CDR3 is CASSSLGQLAFF. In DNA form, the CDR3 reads TGTGCCAGCAGCTCCCTCGGACAGTTAGCTTTCTTT.

The DNA of the CDR3 is TGTGCCAGCAGAGGGGCGTTCGGTCAGCCCCAGCATTTT. As protein: CASRGAFGQPQHF. The chain has TRBV28 and TRBJ1-5, with D perhaps matching TRBD1 (5 bases). The germline V gene encodes CDR1 MDHEN and CDR2 SYDVKM. CDR3 size: 13 residues. The germline V and J ends were trimmed by 6 bases and 6 bases, with 12 bases remaining between them.

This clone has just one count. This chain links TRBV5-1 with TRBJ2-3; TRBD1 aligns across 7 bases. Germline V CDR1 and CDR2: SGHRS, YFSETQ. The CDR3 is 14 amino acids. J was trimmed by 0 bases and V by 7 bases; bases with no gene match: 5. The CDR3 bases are TGCGCCAGCGGGACAGCCTCTAGCACAGATACGCAGTATTTT. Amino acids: CASGTASSTDTQYF.

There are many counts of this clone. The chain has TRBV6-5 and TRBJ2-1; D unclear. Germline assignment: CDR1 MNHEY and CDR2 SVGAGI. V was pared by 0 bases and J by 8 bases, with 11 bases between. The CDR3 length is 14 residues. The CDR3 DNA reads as TGTGCCAGCAGTTACTCTATTGCCCGCGATGAGCAGTTCTTC. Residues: CASSYSIARDEQFF.

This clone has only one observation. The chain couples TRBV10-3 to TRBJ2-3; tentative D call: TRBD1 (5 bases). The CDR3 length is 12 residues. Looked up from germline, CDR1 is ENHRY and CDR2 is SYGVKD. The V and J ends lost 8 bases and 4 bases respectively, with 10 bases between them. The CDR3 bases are TGTGCCATCGGTCAGGGTCCAGATACGCAGTATTTT. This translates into CAIGQGPDTQYF.

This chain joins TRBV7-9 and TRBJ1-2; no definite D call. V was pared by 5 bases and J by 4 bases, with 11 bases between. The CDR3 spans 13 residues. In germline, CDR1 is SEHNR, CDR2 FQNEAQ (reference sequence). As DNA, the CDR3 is TGTGCCAGCAGCAGAGGTATCACCTATGGCTACACCTTC. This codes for CASSRGITYGYTF.

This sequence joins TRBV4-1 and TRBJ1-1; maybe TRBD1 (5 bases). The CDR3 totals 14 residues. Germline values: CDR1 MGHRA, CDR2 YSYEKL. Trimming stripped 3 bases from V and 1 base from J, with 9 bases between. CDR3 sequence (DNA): TGCGCCAGCAGCCACGTTACAGGGAACACTGAAGCTTTCTTT. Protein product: CASSHVTGNTEAFF.

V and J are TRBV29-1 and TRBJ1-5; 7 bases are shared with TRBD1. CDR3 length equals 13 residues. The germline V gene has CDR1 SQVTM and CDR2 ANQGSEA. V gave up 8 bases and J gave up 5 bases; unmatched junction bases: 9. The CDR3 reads CSFNRGWDQPQHF. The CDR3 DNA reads TGCAGCTTTAACAGGGGTTGGGATCAGCCCCAGCATTTT.

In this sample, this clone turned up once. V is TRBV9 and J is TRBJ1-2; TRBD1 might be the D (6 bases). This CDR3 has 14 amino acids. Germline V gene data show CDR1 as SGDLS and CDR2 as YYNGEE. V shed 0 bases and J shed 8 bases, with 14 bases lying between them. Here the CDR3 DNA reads TGTGCCAGCAGCGTAGGTAAACAGGGTAGCGGCTACACCTTC. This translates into CASSVGKQGSGYTF.

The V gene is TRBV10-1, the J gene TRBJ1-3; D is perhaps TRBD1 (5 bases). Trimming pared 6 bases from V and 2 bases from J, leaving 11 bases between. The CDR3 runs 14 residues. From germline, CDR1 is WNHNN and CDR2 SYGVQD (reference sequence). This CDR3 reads CASSSGYAGNTIYF. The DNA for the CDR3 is TGCGCCAGCAGCTCAGGGTATGCTGGAAACACCATATATTTT.